Here is one T cell receptor (beta chain) with its context. Repertoires were generated with immunoSEQ multiplex PCR, while TCRdb's copy carries only in-frame clones and drops some. The table lists more than 80,000 clones, about 90% of them singletons, with 1.5% to 2% in the top ten. This sample is part of a study of T cell changes during pregnancy in multiple sclerosis. CDR1 is SGHAT and CDR2 is FQNNGV in the germline V gene. The CDR3 has 15 residues. The ends lost 5 bases at V and 6 bases at J; junction bases unmatched: 10. The material was peripheral blood, obtained before pregnancy. J is TRBJ2-3 and V is TRBV11-2, with 8 bases identical to TRBD2. The clonotype comes from a female donor with multiple sclerosis, enrolled in a pregnancy study. The CDR3 sequence: CASSPGGGGSDTQYF. CDR3 sequence (DNA): TGTGCCAGCAGCCCAGGCGGCGGGGGGTCGGATACGCAGTATTTT.